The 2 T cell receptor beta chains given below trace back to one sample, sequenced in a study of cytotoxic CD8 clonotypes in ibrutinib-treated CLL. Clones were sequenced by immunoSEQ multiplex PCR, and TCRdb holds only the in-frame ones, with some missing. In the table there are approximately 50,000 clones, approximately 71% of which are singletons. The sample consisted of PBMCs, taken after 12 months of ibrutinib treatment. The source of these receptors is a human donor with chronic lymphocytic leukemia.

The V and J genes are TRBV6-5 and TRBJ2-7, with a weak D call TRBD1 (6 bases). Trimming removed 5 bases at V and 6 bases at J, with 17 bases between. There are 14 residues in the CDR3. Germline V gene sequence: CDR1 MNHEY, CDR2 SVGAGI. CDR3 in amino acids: CASSPTGFSGEQYF. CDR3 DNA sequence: TGTGCCAGCAGTCCCACAGGGTTTTCAGGCGAGCAGTACTTC.

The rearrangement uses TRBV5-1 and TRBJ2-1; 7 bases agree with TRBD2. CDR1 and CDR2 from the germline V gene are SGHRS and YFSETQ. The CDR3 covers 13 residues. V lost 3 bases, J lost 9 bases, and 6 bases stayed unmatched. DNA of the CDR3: TGCGCCAGCAGCTCGGACCCGGGGGGTGAGCAGTTCTTC. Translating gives CASSSDPGGEQFF.